The T cell receptor beta chain described here comes from a study of T cells in Graves' hyperthyroidism and ophthalmopathy. The table lists this clonotype with many counts. RNA transcripts yielded amplified TCR beta CDR3 regions. First-round RT-PCR of the TCR CDR3 relied on the HTBI primer set. TCRdb reprocessed the multiplex PCR reads with MiXCR, giving one entry per CDR3 protein. This table has about 640,000 distinct CDR3 sequences, roughly 20% appearing once. This CDR3 spans 14 amino acids. From germline, CDR1 is KGHSH and CDR2 LQKENI. Trimming left V 3 bases short and J 9 bases short, with 17 bases between.

The sequencing input was blood. The receptor's source is a man younger than 40 with Graves' ophthalmopathy. V and J are TRBV18 and TRBJ1-1; TRBD1 is a possible D gene (5 bases). The CDR3 region is CASSPRQPSPQAFF. DNA for the CDR3: TGTGCCAGCTCACCGAGACAGCCTTCTCCTCAAGCTTTCTTT.